This T cell receptor (beta chain) comes out of a study of cytomegalovirus exposure and HLA in healthy donors. Study-wide points: The records held CMV serostatus as the only immune exposure information. According to a later analysis, most TCR beta chains associated with CMV appeared HLA-restricted.

As concerns this clone: Its matching antigen is unknown.

The germline V gene has CDR1 LGHNA and CDR2 YNFKEQ. The CDR3 has 13 residues. V shed 1 base and J shed 7 bases, with 11 bases lying between them. 13 Jbeta primers and 60 Vbeta primers were used for the PCR. The protocol was immunoSEQ multiplex PCR, while the TCRdb copy is restricted to in-frame clones and leaves out a portion. Among 150,000 to 200,000 clones, roughly 76% were seen once, and the ten largest hold roughly 4.5%. The rearrangement joins TRBV4-2 to TRBJ2-7; no clear D gene. Specimen: PBMCs. The receptor was derived from a woman under 30 in good health and CMV-seropositive. The CDR3: CASSQVRGSEQYF. The CDR3 bases are TGTGCCAGCAGCCAAGTACGAGGATCTGAGCAGTACTTC.